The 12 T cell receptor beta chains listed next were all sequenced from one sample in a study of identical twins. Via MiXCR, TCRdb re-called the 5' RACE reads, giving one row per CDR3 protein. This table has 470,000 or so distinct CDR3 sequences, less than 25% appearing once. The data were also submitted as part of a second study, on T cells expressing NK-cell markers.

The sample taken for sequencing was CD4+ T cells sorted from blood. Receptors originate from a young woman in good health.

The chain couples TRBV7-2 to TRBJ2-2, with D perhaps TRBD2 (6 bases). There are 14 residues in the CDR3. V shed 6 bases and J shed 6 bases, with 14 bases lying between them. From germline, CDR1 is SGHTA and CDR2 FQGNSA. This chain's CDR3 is CASRTSSVAGELFF. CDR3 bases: TGTGCCAGCAGGACTAGTTCCGTGGCCGGGGAGCTGTTTTTT.

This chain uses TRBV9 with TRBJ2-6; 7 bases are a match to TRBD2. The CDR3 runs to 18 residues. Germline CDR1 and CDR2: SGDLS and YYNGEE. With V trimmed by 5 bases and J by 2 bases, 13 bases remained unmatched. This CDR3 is CASSPRTSVTPGANVLTF. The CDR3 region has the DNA TGTGCCAGCAGTCCCCGTACTAGCGTAACACCTGGGGCCAACGTCCTGACTTTC.

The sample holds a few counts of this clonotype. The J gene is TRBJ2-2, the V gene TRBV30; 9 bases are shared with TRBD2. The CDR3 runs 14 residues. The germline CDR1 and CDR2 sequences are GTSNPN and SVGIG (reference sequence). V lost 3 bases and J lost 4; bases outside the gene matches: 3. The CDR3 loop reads CAWRAGGITGELFF. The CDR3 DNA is TGTGCCTGGAGAGCGGGAGGTATCACCGGGGAGCTGTTTTTT.

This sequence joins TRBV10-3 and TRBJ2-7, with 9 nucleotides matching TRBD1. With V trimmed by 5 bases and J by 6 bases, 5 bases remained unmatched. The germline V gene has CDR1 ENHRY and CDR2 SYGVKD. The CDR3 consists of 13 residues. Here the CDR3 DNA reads TGTGCCATCAGTACCACAGGGGGCGGCGAGCAGTACTTC. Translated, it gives CAISTTGGGEQYF.

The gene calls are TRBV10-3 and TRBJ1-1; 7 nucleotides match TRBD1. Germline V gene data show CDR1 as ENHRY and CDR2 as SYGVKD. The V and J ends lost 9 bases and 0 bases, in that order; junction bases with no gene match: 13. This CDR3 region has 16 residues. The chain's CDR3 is CAIRQGDGRVNTEAFF. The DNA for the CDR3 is TGTGCCATTAGACAGGGAGATGGTCGAGTGAACACTGAAGCTTTCTTT.

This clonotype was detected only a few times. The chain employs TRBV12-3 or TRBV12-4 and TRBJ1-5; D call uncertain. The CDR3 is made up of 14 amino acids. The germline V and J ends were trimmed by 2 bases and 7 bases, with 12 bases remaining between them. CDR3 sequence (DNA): TGTGCCAGCAGTTTAATCGGGTTCGGGCAGCCCCAGCATTTT. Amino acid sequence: CASSLIGFGQPQHF.

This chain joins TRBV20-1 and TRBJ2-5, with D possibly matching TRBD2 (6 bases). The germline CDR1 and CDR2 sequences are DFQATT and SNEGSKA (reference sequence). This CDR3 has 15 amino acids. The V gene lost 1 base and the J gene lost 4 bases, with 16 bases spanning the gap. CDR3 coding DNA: TGCAGTGCTAGAGTAGCGGCGGGCCGGTTAGAGACCCAGTACTTC. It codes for CSARVAAGRLETQYF.

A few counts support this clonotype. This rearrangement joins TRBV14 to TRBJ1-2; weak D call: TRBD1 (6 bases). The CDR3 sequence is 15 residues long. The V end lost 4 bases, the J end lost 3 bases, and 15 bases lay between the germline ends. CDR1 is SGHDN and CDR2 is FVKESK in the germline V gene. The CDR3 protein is CASSLGETGYYGYTF. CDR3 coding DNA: TGTGCCAGCAGCCTCGGAGAGACAGGCTACTATGGCTACACCTTC.

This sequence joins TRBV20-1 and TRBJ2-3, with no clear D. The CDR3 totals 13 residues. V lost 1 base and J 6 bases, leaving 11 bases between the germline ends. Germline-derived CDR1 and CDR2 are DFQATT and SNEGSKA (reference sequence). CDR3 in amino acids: CSARVVGSDTQYF. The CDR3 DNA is TGCAGTGCTAGAGTCGTTGGATCCGATACGCAGTATTTT.

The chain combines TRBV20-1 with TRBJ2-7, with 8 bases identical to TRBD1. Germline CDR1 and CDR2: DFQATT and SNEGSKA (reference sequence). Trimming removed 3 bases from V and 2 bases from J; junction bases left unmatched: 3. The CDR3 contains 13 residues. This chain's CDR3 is CSARGTGTYEQYF. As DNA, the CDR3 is TGCAGTGCTAGGGGGACAGGAACCTACGAGCAGTACTTC.

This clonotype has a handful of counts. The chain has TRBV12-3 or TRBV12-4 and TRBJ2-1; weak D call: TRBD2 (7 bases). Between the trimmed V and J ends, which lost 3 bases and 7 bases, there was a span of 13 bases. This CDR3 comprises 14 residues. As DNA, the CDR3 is TGTGCCAGCAGTTTTAACGGGGGGCGGAATGAGCAGTTCTTC. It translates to CASSFNGGRNEQFF.

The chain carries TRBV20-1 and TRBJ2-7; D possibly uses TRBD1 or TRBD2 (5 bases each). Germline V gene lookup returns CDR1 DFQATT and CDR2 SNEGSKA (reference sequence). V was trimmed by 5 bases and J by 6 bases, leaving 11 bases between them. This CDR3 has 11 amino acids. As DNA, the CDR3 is TGCAGTGCTGGGCCTGGGGGCGAGCAGTACTTC. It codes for CSAGPGGEQYF.